This T cell receptor beta chain emerged from a study of blood T cell repertoires in COVID-19. Study-level background: Whether acute or convalescent, the COVID-19 samples came from the United States, Italy and Spain. In each case, the material was cDNA or gDNA derived from T cells, B-cell-depleted T cells, or PBMCs.

Original data processing: Amplification of reference gene primers provided the estimated nucleated cell counts. The repertoire was sequenced with immunoSEQ multiplex PCR; TCRdb's copy has only in-frame clones and lacks some. V and J calls and clone size are given by that table; D and trimming were obtained from the DNA. The data contain approximately 86,000 clones, approximately 80% of them seen just once; the ten biggest clones take up under 13%. V shed 9 bases and J 5 bases; nucleotides not matched to a gene: 8. This CDR3 region has 14 residues. Germline CDR1 and CDR2: LNHDA and SQIVND (reference sequence).

Source material: peripheral blood. The V and J genes are TRBV19 and TRBJ2-7; 12 bases are a match to TRBD2. This clonotype was sampled from a woman aged 70-85 years with acute or convalescent COVID-19. Written as DNA, the CDR3 is TGTGCCAGCGCTACTAGCGGGGGGACACACGAGCAGTACTTC. Translation: CASATSGGTHEQYF.